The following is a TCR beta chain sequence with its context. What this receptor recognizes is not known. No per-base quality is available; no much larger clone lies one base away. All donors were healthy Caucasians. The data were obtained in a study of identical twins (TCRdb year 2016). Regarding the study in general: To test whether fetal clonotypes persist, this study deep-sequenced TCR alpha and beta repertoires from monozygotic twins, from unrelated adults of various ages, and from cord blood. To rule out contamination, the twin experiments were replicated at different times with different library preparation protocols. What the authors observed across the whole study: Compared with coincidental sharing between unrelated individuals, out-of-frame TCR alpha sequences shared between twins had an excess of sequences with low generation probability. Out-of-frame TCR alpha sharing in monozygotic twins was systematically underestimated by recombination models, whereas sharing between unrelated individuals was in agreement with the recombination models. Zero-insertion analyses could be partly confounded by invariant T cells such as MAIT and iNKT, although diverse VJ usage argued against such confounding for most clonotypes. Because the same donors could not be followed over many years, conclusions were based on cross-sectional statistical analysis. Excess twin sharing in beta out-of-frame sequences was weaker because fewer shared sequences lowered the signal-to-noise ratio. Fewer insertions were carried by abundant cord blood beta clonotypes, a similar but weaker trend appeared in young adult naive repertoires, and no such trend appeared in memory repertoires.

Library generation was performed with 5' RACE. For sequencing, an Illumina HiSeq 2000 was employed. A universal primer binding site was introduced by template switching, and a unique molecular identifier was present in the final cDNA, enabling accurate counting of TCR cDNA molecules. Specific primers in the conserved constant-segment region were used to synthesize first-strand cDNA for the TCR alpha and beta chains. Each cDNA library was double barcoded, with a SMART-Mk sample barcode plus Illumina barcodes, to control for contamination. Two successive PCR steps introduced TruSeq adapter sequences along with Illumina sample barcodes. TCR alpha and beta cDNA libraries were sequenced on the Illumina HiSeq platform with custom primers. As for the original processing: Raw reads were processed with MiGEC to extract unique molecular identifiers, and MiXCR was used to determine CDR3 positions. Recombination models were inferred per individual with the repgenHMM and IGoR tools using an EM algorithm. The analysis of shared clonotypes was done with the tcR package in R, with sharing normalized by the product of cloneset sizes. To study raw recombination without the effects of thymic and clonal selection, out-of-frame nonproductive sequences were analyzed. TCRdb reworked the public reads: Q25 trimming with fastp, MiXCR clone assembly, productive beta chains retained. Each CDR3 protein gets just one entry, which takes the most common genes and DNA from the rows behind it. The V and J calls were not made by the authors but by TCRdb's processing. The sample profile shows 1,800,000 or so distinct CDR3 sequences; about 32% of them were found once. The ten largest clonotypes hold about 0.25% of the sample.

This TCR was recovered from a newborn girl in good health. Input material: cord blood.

The CDR3 reads as follows: CASSLAVTFTYNEQFF. The DNA sequence reads TGTGCCAGCAGCTTAGCTGTCACCTTCACCTACAATGAGCAGTTCTTC. The rearrangement combines TRBV7-2 with TRBJ2-1; the D gene remains uncertain. V is reduced by 0 bases and J by 2 bases, leaving a spacing of 11 bases between them. From a lookup of the germline V gene, CDR1 and CDR2 are SGHTA and FQGNSA. The CDR3 spans 16 residues, from the cysteine through the phenylalanine. CDR3 DNA only is kept here, 48 bases in frame from base 1.